This TCR beta chain was identified in a study of blood T cell repertoires in COVID-19. Assay: immunoSEQ multiplex PCR; the TCRdb copy retains only in-frame clones and omits some. The sample records around 300,000 clones, around 90% being singletons. V lost 1 base and J lost 6, with 6 bases in between. Germline V CDR1 and CDR2: MNHEY, SVGAGI. This CDR3 contains 13 residues. The V and J genes are TRBV6-5 and TRBJ2-2; D call uncertain. This clonotype was sampled from a woman aged 45-59 years who had recovered from COVID-19. The sample was PBMCs or T cells enriched from blood (not recorded which). The CDR3 here is CASSYYLAGELFF. CDR3 sequence (DNA): TGTGCCAGCAGTTACTATCTCGCCGGGGAGCTGTTTTTT.